The next 17 T cell receptor beta chains were all read from a single sample in a study of cytomegalovirus exposure and HLA in healthy donors. Primers for the PCR totalled 60 Vbeta and 13 Jbeta. TCRdb's copy holds only in-frame clones and misses some; the assay was immunoSEQ multiplex PCR. The sample records 70,000 to 90,000 clones, approximately 71% being singletons. The material sequenced was PBMCs. The receptors originated from a man aged 35 to 55 in good health and CMV-seronegative.

This chain joins TRBV9 and TRBJ2-5; TRBD1 agrees at 9 bases. The CDR3 sequence is 14 residues long. Looked up from germline, CDR1 is SGDLS and CDR2 is YYNGEE. Trimming at V came to 4 bases and at J to 5 bases, leaving 6 bases not matched to a gene. CDR3 residues: CASSPSTGGETQYF. In DNA form, the CDR3 reads TGTGCCAGCAGCCCATCGACAGGGGGGGAGACCCAGTACTTC.

The V gene is TRBV19, the J gene TRBJ1-1; no reliable D call. This CDR3 is 14 amino acids long. Per the germline V gene, CDR1 is LNHDA and CDR2 is SQIVND (reference sequence). Trimming pared 7 bases from V and 6 bases from J, leaving 18 bases between. Here the CDR3 reads CASTLTTPSPEAFF. Written as DNA, the CDR3 is TGTGCCAGTACCCTGACGACTCCGTCACCTGAAGCTTTCTTT.

There are a few counts of this clone. This chain joins TRBV7-3 and TRBJ2-3; the match to TRBD2 covers 15 bases. Germline CDR1 SGHTA, CDR2 FQGTGA. V lost 5 bases and J lost 2; bases outside the gene matches: 8. The CDR3 extends over 18 amino acids. The CDR3 bases are TGTGCCAGCAGCATACCAGGGACTAGCGGGGGGAACACAGATACGCAGTATTTT. This gives the protein CASSIPGTSGGNTDTQYF.

The V and J genes are TRBV5-1 and TRBJ1-1; D remains unclear. Trimming left V 2 bases short and J 2 bases short, with 7 bases between. The CDR3 extends over 13 amino acids. Germline assignment: CDR1 SGHRS and CDR2 YFSETQ. CDR3 DNA: TGCGCCAGCAGCTTTGAGATTAACACTGAAGCTTTCTTT. Amino acid sequence: CASSFEINTEAFF.

This clone was counted a few times. The chain couples TRBV19 to TRBJ1-5; D remains ambiguous. The CDR3 runs to 18 residues. From germline, CDR1 is LNHDA and CDR2 SQIVND (reference sequence). Trimming took 0 bases from V and 1 from J, leaving 16 bases between them. CDR3 DNA sequence: TGTGCCAGTAGTATAGATCTTCTCCGACGGAGCAGCAATCAGCCCCAGCATTTT. Translating gives CASSIDLLRRSSNQPQHF.

The chain has TRBV6-5 and TRBJ1-2, with 7 bases matching TRBD1. The CDR3 contains 16 residues. CDR1 and CDR2 (germline): MNHEY, SVGAGI. The ends lost 1 base at V and 4 bases at J; junction bases unmatched: 9. The chain's CDR3 is CASSYFPRQGGYGYTF. The CDR3, as DNA: TGTGCCAGCAGTTACTTCCCCCGACAGGGTGGCTATGGCTACACCTTC.

This rearrangement joins TRBV28 to TRBJ2-7; 11 bases are shared with TRBD2. CDR1 is MDHEN and CDR2 is SYDVKM in the germline V gene. J gave up 7 bases and V 5 bases, and 13 bases lay outside the gene matches. CDR3 size: 16 residues. The CDR3 region is CASSTGTSGNLGEQYF. In DNA form, the CDR3 reads TGTGCCAGCAGTACCGGGACTAGCGGAAACCTCGGGGAGCAGTACTTC.

This clone was found once. The chain combines TRBV7-9 with TRBJ2-7, with TRBD1 identical over 8 bases. The trim removed 4 bases at V and 2 bases at J, leaving 10 bases unmatched. Germline loops: CDR1 SEHNR, CDR2 FQNEAQ (reference sequence). The CDR3 is 16 residues long. The CDR3, as DNA: TGTGCCAGCAGCTCCCCCAGACAGGGGAAGGCCTACGAGCAGTACTTC. Protein sequence: CASSSPRQGKAYEQYF.

This clone was counted only a few times. The DNA for the CDR3 is TGTGCCAGCAGCCCGGGACAGGGGGCCGCCTACGAGCAGTACTTC. It is translated as CASSPGQGAAYEQYF. The gene calls are TRBV5-5 and TRBJ2-7, with 12 bases lining up with TRBD1. V gave up 4 bases and J gave up 2 bases; unmatched junction bases: 4. The CDR3 runs 15 residues. The germline V gene encodes CDR1 SGHKS and CDR2 YYEKEE (reference sequence).

The chain combines TRBV28 with TRBJ2-2; 12 bases align to TRBD2. Losses at the gene ends were 6 bases for V and 1 base for J; bases not matched to a gene: 6. Germline V gene data show CDR1 as MDHEN and CDR2 as SYDVKM. There are 17 residues in the CDR3. This chain's CDR3 is CASSPPTSGRNTGELFF. Written as DNA, the CDR3 is TGTGCCAGCAGCCCCCCGACTAGCGGGAGGAACACCGGGGAGCTGTTTTTT.

J is TRBJ2-1 and V is TRBV29-1; 9 bases map to TRBD1. Germline V gene sequence: CDR1 SQVTM, CDR2 ANQGSEA. Unmatched junction bases numbered 11, after V lost 6 bases and J lost 8 bases. This CDR3 is 14 amino acids long. CDR3 sequence reads: CSVRGQTGGYEQFF. CDR3 coding DNA: TGCAGCGTGCGTGGGCAGACAGGGGGATATGAGCAGTTCTTC.

The V gene is TRBV28, the J gene TRBJ1-1, with TRBD1 matching over 11 bases. CDR1 and CDR2 (germline): MDHEN, SYDVKM. This CDR3 is 17 amino acids long. J gave up 0 bases and V 5 bases, and 8 bases lay outside the gene matches. The CDR3 bases are TGTGCCAGCAGTCCCCTATCGGGACAGGGGGTGAACACTGAAGCTTTCTTT. This codes for CASSPLSGQGVNTEAFF.

The rearrangement links TRBV4-1 to TRBJ2-2; TRBD2 matches 13 bases. J lost 0 bases, V lost 2 bases, and 9 bases had no gene match. This CDR3 contains 20 residues. The V gene's germline CDR1 is MGHRA and CDR2 YSYEKL. DNA for the CDR3: TGCGCCAGCAGCCAAAGGGTAACTAGCGGGGGGGTAGCGAACACCGGGGAGCTGTTTTTT. Protein: CASSQRVTSGGVANTGELFF.

This clone was counted a single time. The CDR3 protein is CASSPVRDREAFF. CDR3 nucleotide sequence: TGTGCCAGCAGCCCCGTCCGGGACAGGGAAGCTTTCTTT. This chain links TRBV7-6 with TRBJ1-1; 8 bases line up with TRBD1. Germline V gene lookup returns CDR1 SGHVS and CDR2 FNYEAQ. CDR3 size: 13 residues. The junction had 7 bases not matched to a gene; V was cut back by 5 bases and J by 8 bases.

This clone has a single count. The J gene is TRBJ2-1, the V gene TRBV7-3, with D perhaps matching TRBD1 (6 bases). Germline V gene data show CDR1 as SGHTA and CDR2 as FQGTGA. Trimming took off 5 bases at V and 12 bases at J, with 17 bases between the two ends. The CDR3 consists of 13 residues. CDR3 amino acids: CASSPLGGKGQFF. The CDR3, as DNA: TGTGCCAGCAGCCCCCTAGGGGGAAAGGGGCAGTTCTTC.

This clone appeared once. This rearrangement joins TRBV29-1 to TRBJ2-1; D uncertain. Trimming pared 4 bases from V and 10 bases from J, leaving 14 bases between. The germline V gene encodes CDR1 SQVTM and CDR2 ANQGSEA. CDR3 length: 12 amino acids. The CDR3 region has the DNA TGCAGCGTTGGATCCCCAGTTCTGGAGCAGTTCTTC. As protein: CSVGSPVLEQFF.

In this sample, this clone turned up once. J is TRBJ1-2 and V is TRBV28, with 8 bases fitting TRBD1. The CDR3 contains 15 residues. The trim removed 6 bases at V and 0 bases at J, leaving 6 bases unmatched. Germline V gene lookup returns CDR1 MDHEN and CDR2 SYDVKM. The chain's CDR3 is CASRATGGTNYGYTF. The CDR3 bases are TGTGCCAGCAGAGCTACAGGGGGAACTAACTATGGCTACACCTTC.